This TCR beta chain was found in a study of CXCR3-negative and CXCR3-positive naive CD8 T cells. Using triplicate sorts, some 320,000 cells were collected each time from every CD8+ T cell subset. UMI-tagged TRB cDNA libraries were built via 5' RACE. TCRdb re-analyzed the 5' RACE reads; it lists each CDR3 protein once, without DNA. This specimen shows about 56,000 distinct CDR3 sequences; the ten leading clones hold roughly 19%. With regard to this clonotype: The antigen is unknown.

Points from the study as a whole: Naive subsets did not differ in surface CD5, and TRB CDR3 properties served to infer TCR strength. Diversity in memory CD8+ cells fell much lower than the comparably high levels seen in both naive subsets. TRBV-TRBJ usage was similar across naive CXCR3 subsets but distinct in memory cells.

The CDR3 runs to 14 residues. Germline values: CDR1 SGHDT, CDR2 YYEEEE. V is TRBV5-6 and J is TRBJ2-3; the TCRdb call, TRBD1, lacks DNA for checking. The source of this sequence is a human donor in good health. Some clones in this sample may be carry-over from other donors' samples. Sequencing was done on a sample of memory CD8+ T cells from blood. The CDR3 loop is CASSLGQGADTQYF.